This T cell receptor (beta chain) emerged from a study of CD8 T cells in Susac syndrome. This clonotype has just one count. The V and J ends lost 5 bases and 3 bases, in that order; junction bases with no gene match: 5. The germline gives CDR1 MDHEN, CDR2 SYDVKM. The CDR3 totals 14 residues. Reverse transcription used about 0.45 to 1 ug RNA and random hexamers. A single record per CDR3 protein comes from TCRdb applying MiXCR to the immunoSEQ multiplex PCR reads. The sample consists of approximately 180,000 distinct CDR3 sequences, over 75% of them appearing once. What was sequenced was CD4+ T cells from PBMCs. This clonotype was sampled from a human donor with Susac syndrome. The gene calls are TRBV28 and TRBJ1-1; 8 bases align to TRBD1. The CDR3 is CASSPGGADTEAFF. The CDR3 DNA reads as TGTGCCAGCAGTCCAGGGGGCGCGGACACTGAAGCTTTCTTT.